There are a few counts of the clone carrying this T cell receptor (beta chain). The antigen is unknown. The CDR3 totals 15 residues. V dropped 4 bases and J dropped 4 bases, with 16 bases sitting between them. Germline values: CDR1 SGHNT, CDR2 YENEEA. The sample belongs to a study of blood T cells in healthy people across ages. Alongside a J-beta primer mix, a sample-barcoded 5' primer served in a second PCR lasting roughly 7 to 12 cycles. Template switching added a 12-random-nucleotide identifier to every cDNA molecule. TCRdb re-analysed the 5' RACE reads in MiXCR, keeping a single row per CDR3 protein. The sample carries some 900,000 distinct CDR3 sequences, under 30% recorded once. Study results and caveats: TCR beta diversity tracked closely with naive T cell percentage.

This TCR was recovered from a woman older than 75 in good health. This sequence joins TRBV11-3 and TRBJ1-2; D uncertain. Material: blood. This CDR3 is CASSSAPRAGYGYTF. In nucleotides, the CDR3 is TGTGCCAGCAGCTCCGCACCACGGGCAGGCTATGGCTACACCTTC.